Listed here is a single T cell receptor beta chain. As yet, its antigen is unknown. This specimen comes from a study of OX40 agonist ivuxolimab in advanced cancers. Study-wide points: In the 0.1 to 3.0 mg/kg range, CD4+ and CD8+ blood T cells had expanded clonally by week 6.

The CDR3 is made up of 14 amino acids. Looked up from germline, CDR1 is SGHAT and CDR2 is FQNNGV. V dropped 0 bases and J dropped 3 bases, with 8 bases sitting between them. Some clones are missing from TCRdb's copy, which holds only in-frame ones; the method was immunoSEQ multiplex PCR. Here the sample spans under 65,000 clones, 75% to 90% being singletons. This TCR derives from an adult with an advanced solid tumor such as melanoma, head and neck, liver or kidney cancer. The chain employs TRBV11-2 and TRBJ1-2; the D is unclear. Material: CD4+ or CD8+ T cells sorted from blood, obtained in a trial of the OX40 agonist ivuxolimab. In DNA, the CDR3 is TGTGCCAGCAGCTTAGATGGGGAGTACTATGGCTACACCTTC. Its translation is CASSLDGEYYGYTF.